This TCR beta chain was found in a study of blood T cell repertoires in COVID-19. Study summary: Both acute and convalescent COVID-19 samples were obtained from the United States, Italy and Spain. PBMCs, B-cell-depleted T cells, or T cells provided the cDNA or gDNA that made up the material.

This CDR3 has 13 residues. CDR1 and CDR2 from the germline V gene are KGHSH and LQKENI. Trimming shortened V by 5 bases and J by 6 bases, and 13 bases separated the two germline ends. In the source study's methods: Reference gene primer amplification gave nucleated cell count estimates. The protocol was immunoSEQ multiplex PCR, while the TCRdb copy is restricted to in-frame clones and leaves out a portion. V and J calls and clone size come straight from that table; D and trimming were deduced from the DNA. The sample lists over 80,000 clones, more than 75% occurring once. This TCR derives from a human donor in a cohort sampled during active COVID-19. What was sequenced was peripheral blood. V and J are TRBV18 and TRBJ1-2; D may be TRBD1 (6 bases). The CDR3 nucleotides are TGTGCCAGCTCAGCCGGACAGAGAGATGGCTACACCTTC. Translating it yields CASSAGQRDGYTF.